Sequencing of this T cell receptor beta chain was carried out in a study of blood T cell repertoires in COVID-19. Study in general: Sample material is recorded as cDNA or gDNA derived from T cells, B-cell-depleted T cells, or PBMCs.

The CDR3 has 17 residues. Per germline, CDR1 SEHNR and CDR2 FQNEAQ (reference sequence). The V gene end was trimmed by 5 bases and the J gene end by 7 bases; junction bases not matched to a gene: 18. As processed by the authors: How many nucleated cells were present was estimated from reference gene primer amplification. Here immunoSEQ multiplex PCR was the method, and the copy in TCRdb shows in-frame clones only, minus some. Clone size and V and J calls were adopted from that table, with D and trimming inferred from the DNA. In the table there are approximately 150,000 clones, 81% of which are singletons.

This sequence joins TRBV7-9 and TRBJ1-2; TRBD1 agrees at 8 bases. Sequenced material: PBMCs or T cells enriched from blood (not recorded which). The source is a woman aged 35 to 49 with acute COVID-19. The DNA of the CDR3 is TGTGCCAGCAGCCATGGACCGACCGGGCAGGGGGCGCGTGGCTACACCTTC. It codes for CASSHGPTGQGARGYTF.